This paragraph covers one T cell receptor beta chain sequence. The entry originates in a study of blood T cell repertoires in COVID-19. At the level of the study: Sources were T cells, B-cell-depleted T cells, or PBMCs; the material itself was cDNA or gDNA.

Original handling: The assay estimated nucleated cells by amplifying reference gene primers. Clones were sequenced by immunoSEQ multiplex PCR, and TCRdb holds only the in-frame ones, with some missing. The V and J calls and the clone size are those of that table, but D and trimming were determined from the DNA. In the table there are 390,000 or so clones, 80% to 90% of which are singletons. The CDR3 spans 15 residues. The V gene's germline CDR1 is LGHDT and CDR2 YNNKEL (reference sequence). Trimming removed 4 bases from V and 1 base from J; junction bases left unmatched: 3. Sample: PBMCs or T cells enriched from blood (not recorded which). The receptor comes from a young man who had recovered from COVID-19. This sequence joins TRBV3-1 (or the pseudogene TRBV3-2) and TRBJ1-1, with 10 nucleotides matching TRBD1. For the CDR3, the DNA is TGTGCCAGCAGCCCCCGGGACAGGGGGAACACTGAAGCTTTCTTT. This sequence encodes CASSPRDRGNTEAFF.